The 5 T cell receptor beta chains below come from one sample, sequenced in a study of cytomegalovirus exposure and HLA in healthy donors. The repertoire was sequenced with immunoSEQ multiplex PCR; TCRdb's copy has only in-frame clones and lacks some. Among 170,000 or so clones listed, 80% to 85% were seen once. The material sequenced was PBMCs. The origin of the receptors is a woman under 30 in good health and CMV-seropositive.

The CDR3 DNA sequence: TGTGCCAGCAGGGCCAGACAGGGAGAGGTGAACGAGCAGTACTTC. Protein: CASRARQGEVNEQYF. The genes are TRBV2 and TRBJ2-7, with 7 bases that match TRBD1. Trimming at V came to 6 bases and at J to 5 bases, leaving 13 bases not matched to a gene. This CDR3 contains 15 residues. The germline CDR1 and CDR2 sequences are SNHLY and FYNNEI.

V usage is TRBV7-9 and J usage is TRBJ2-7, with 7 nucleotides matching TRBD1. Looked up from germline, CDR1 is SEHNR and CDR2 is FQNEAQ (reference sequence). The CDR3 extends over 14 amino acids. With V trimmed by 4 bases and J by 0 bases, 3 bases remained unmatched. The CDR3 sequence is CASSSYRGSYEQYF. The CDR3 nucleotides read TGTGCCAGCAGCTCCTACAGGGGCTCCTACGAGCAGTACTTC.

The rearrangement links TRBV4-1 to TRBJ2-7, with 7 nucleotides matching TRBD2. V shed 3 bases, J shed 0 bases, and the junction held 5 bases outside the gene matches. Germline lookup yields CDR1 MGHRA and CDR2 YSYEKL. CDR3 length: 15 amino acids. The CDR3 here is CASSHFGGISYEQYF. The CDR3 DNA reads TGCGCCAGCAGCCACTTCGGGGGGATCTCCTACGAGCAGTACTTC.

The chain carries TRBV5-1 and TRBJ2-7; unclear D gene. The V and J ends lost 4 bases and 3 bases respectively, with 14 bases between them. CDR1 is SGHRS, CDR2 YFSETQ, per germline. CDR3 length: 14 amino acids. CDR3 residues: CASSIRGQNYEQYF. Written as DNA, the CDR3 is TGCGCCAGCAGCATCCGAGGCCAGAACTACGAGCAGTACTTC.

This clone has more than one count but fewer than ten. The chain couples TRBV18 to TRBJ1-6, with TRBD1 as a possible D gene (6 bases). CDR3 length: 15 residues. The germline V gene has CDR1 KGHSH and CDR2 LQKENI. V gave up 2 bases and J gave up 3 bases, with 8 bases separating them. The CDR3 DNA is TGTGCCAGCTCACCAAGACAGGACTATAATTCACCCCTCCACTTT. It is translated as CASSPRQDYNSPLHF.